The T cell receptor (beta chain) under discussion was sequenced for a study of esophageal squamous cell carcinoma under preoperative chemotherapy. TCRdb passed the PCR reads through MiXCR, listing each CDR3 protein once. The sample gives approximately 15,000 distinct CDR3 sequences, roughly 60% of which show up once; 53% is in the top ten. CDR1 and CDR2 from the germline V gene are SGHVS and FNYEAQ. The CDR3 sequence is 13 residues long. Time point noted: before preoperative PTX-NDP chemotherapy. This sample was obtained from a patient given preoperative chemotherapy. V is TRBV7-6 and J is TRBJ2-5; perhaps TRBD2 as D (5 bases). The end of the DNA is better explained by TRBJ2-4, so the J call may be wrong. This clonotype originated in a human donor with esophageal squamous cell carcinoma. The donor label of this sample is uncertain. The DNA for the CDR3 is TGTGCCAGCAGCCGGACCAACGGGGACATTCAGTACTTC. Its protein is CASSRTNGDIQYF.